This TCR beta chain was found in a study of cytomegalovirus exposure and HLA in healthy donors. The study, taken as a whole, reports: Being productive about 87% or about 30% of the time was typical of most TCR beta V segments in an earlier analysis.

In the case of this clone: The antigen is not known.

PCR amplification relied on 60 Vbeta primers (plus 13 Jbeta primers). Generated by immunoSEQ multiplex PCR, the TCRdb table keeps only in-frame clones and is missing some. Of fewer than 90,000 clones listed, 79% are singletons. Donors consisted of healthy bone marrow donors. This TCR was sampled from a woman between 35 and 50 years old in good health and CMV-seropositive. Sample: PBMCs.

The CDR3: CASSPPPRGDTQYF. The CDR3 region has the DNA TGTGCCAGCAGCCCCCCACCCCGCGGGGATACGCAGTATTTT. This chain connects TRBV7-9 to TRBJ2-3, with D possibly being TRBD2 (5 bases). This CDR3 comprises 14 residues. Trimming shortened V by 5 bases and J by 6 bases, and 15 bases separated the two germline ends. The germline V gene encodes CDR1 SEHNR and CDR2 FQNEAQ (reference sequence).